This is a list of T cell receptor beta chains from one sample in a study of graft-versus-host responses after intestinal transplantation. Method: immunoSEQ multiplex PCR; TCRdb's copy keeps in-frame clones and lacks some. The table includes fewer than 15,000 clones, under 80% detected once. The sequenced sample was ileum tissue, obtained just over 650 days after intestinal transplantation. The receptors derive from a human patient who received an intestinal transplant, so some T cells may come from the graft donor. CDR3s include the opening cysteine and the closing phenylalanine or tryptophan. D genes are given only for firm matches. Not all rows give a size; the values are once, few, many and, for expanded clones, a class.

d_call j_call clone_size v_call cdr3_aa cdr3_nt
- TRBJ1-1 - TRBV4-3 CASSQRGGTMNTEAFF TGCGCCAGCAGCCAAAGGGGGGGGACAATGAACACTGAAGCTTTCTTT
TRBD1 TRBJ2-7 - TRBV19 CASSPRDSSYEQYF TGTGCCAGTAGTCCCCGGGACAGCTCCTACGAGCAGTACTTC
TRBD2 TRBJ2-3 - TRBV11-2 CASSPYGGESDTQYF TGTGCCAGCAGCCCCTACGGGGGGGAGTCAGATACGCAGTATTTT
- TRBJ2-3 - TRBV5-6 CASSLGRITADTQYF TGTGCCAGCAGCCTGGGGAGAATTACCGCAGATACGCAGTATTTT
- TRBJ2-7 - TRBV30 CAWGAGSYEQYF TGTGCCTGGGGGGCAGGGTCCTACGAGCAGTACTTC
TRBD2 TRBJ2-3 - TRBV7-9 CASSPTSGGQDTQYF TGTGCCAGCAGTCCGACTAGCGGGGGGCAGGATACGCAGTATTTT
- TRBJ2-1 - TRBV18 CASSKYSPGRYNEQFF TGTGCCAGCTCCAAATACAGTCCAGGGCGATACAATGAGCAGTTCTTC
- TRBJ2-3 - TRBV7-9 CASSGIRGGTDTQYF TGTGCCAGCAGTGGAATCAGGGGGGGCACAGATACGCAGTATTTT
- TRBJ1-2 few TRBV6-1 CASSLAGFGYTF TGTGCCAGCAGCCTAGCGGGGTTTGGCTACACCTTC
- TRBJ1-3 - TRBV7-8 CASSPRIVRHGNTIYF TGTGCCAGCAGCCCAAGGATCGTGCGGCACGGAAACACCATATATTTT
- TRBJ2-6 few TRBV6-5 CASSYGVSGANVLTF TGTGCCAGCAGTTACGGAGTCTCCGGGGCCAACGTCCTGACTTTC
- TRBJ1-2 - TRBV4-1 CASSSGGDSVAAGYTF TGCGCCAGCAGCTCCGGAGGGGACTCTGTGGCGGCTGGCTACACCTTC
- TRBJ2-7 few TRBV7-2 CASSLGPRSPSYEQYF TGTGCCAGCAGCTTAGGACCCAGGTCGCCGTCCTACGAGCAGTACTTC
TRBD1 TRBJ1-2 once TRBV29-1 CSVEEVGTGPYGYTF TGCAGCGTTGAAGAAGTGGGGACAGGACCCTATGGCTACACCTTC
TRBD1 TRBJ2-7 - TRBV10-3 CAISESADWTGSPYEQYF TGTGCCATCAGTGAGTCGGCAGACTGGACAGGCTCCCCCTACGAGCAGTACTTC
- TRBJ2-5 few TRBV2 CASGQGRETQYF TGTGCCAGCGGGCAGGGCAGAGAGACCCAGTACTTC
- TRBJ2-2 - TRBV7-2 CASSGGPVTGELFF TGTGCCAGCAGCGGGGGCCCGGTCACCGGGGAGCTGTTTTTT
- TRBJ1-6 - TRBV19 CASSMPGSSYNSPLHF TGTGCCAGTAGTATGCCCGGGAGCTCCTATAATTCACCCCTCCACTTT
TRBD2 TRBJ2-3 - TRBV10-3 CAISSGGPSTDTQYF TGTGCCATCAGTAGCGGGGGCCCTAGCACAGATACGCAGTATTTT
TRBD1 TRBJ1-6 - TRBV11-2 CASTGTDYSPLHF TGTGCCAGCACCGGGACAGACTATTCACCCCTCCACTTT
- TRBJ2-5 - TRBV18 CASSPPSLQETQYF TGTGCCAGCTCACCACCTAGCCTCCAAGAGACCCAGTACTTC
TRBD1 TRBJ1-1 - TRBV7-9 CASSPGGTGWHTEAFF TGTGCCAGCAGCCCAGGTGGGACAGGGTGGCACACTGAAGCTTTCTTT
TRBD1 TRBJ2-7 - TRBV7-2 CASSFPQGTQAYEQYF TGTGCCAGCAGCTTTCCACAGGGGACCCAGGCCTACGAGCAGTACTTC
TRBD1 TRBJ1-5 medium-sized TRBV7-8 CASSSYHTDRAGPQHF TGTGCCAGCAGCTCATACCATACGGACAGGGCGGGGCCCCAGCATTTT